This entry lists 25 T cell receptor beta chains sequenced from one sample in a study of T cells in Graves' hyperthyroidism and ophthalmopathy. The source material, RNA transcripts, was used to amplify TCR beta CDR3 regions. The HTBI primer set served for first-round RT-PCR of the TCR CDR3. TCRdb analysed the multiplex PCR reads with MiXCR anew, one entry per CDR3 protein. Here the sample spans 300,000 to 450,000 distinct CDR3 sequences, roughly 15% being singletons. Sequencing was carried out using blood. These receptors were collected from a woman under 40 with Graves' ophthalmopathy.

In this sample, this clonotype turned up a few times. The CDR3 region is CASSYTGGQPQHF. The CDR3 DNA reads TGTGCCAGCAGTTATACAGGGGGACAGCCCCAGCATTTT. The V call is TRBV6-1, the J call TRBJ1-5, with 8 bases matching TRBD1. CDR1 and CDR2 from the germline V gene are MNHNS and SASEGT. The CDR3 has 13 residues. V lost 5 bases to trimming and J lost 7 bases; unmatched junction nucleotides: 4.

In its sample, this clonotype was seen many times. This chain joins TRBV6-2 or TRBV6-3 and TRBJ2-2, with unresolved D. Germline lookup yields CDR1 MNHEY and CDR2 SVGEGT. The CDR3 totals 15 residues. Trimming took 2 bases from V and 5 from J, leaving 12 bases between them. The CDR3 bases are TGTGCCAGCAGTTACAATCTCGGGTCGACCGGGGAGCTGTTTTTT. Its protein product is CASSYNLGSTGELFF.

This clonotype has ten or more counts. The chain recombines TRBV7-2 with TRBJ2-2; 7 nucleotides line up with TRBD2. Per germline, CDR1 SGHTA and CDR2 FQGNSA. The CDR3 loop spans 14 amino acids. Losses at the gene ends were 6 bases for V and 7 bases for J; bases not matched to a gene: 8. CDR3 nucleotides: TGTGCCAGCAGAAACTGGGGGGGAGGCGGGGAGCTGTTTTTT. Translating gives CASRNWGGGGELFF. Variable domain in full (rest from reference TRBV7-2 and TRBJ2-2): GAGVSQSPSNKVTEKGKDVELRCDPISGHTALYWYRQSLGQGLEFLIYFQGNSAPDKSGLPSDRFSAERTGGSVSTLTIQRTQQEDSAVYLCASRNWGGGGELFFGEGSRLTVL.

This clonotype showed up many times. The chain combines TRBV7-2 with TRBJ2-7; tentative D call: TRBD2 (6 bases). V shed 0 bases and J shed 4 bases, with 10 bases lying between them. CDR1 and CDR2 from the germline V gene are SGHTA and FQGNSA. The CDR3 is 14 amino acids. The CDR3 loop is CASSLAGRRYEQYF. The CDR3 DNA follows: TGTGCCAGCAGCTTAGCAGGGAGGAGATACGAGCAGTACTTC.

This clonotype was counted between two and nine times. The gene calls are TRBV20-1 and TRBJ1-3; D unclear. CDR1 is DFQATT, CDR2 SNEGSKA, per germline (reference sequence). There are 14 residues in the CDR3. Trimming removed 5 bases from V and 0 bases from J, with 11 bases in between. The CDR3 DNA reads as TGCAGTGCTGCCCGGACGGACTCTGGAAACACCATATATTTT. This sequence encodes CSAARTDSGNTIYF.

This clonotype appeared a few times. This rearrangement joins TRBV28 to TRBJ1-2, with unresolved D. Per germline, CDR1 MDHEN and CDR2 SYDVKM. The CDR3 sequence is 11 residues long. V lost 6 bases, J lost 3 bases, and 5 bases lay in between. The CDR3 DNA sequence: TGTGCCAGCAGGAGGGACTATGGCTACACCTTC. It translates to CASRRDYGYTF.

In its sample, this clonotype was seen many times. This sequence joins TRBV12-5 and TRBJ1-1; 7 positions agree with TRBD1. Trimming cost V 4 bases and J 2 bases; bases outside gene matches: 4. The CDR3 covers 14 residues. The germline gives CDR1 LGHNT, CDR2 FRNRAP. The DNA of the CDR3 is TGTGCTAGTGGTTGGGAGGGGGCCAACACTGAAGCTTTCTTT. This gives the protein CASGWEGANTEAFF.

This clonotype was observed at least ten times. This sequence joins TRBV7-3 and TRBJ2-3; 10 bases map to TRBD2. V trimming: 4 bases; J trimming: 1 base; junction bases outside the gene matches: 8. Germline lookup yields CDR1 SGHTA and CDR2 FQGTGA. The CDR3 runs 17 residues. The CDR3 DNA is TGTGCCAGCAGCTCCACTAGGACTAGCGGTGGCACAGATACGCAGTATTTT. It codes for CASSSTRTSGGTDTQYF.

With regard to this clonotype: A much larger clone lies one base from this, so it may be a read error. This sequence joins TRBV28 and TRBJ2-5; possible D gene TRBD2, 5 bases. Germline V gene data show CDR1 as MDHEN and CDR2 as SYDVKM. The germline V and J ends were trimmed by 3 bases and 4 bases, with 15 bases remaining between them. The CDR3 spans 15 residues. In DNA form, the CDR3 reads TGTGCCAGCAGTTTCATGGGCCATGGAGGAGAGACCCAGTACTTC. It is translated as CASSFMGHGGETQYF.

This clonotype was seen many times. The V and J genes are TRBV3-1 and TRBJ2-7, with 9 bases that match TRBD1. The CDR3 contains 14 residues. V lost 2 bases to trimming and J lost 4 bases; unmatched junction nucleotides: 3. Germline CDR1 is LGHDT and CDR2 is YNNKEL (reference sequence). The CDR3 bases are TGTGCCAGCAGCCAAAGACAGGGGGGGTACGAGCAGTACTTC. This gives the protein CASSQRQGGYEQYF.

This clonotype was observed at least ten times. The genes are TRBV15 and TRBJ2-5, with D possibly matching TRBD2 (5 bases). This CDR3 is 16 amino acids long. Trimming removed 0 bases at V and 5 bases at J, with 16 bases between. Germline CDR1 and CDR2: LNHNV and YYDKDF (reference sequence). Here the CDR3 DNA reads TGTGCCACCAGCAGAGACCTGCTTACTGGGGAGGAGACCCAGTACTTC. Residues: CATSRDLLTGEETQYF. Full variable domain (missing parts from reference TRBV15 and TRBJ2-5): DAMVIQNPRYQVTQFGKPVTLSCSQTLNHNVMYWYQQKSSQAPKLLFHYYDKDFNNEADTPDNFQSRRPNTSFCFLDIRSPGLGDTAMYLCATSRDLLTGEETQYFGPGTRLLVL.

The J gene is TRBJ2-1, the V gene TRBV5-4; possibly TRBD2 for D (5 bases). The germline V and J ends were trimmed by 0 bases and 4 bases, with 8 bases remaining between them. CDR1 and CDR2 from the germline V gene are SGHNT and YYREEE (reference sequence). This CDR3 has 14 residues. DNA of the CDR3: TGTGCCAGCAGCTTGGACAGACTATACAATGAGCAGTTCTTC. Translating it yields CASSLDRLYNEQFF.

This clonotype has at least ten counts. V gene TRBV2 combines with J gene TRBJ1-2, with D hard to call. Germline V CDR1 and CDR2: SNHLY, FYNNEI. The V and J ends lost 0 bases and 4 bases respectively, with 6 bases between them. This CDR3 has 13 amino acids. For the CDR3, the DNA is TGTGCCAGCAGTGAAGCGATTTTCTATGGCTACACCTTC. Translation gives CASSEAIFYGYTF.

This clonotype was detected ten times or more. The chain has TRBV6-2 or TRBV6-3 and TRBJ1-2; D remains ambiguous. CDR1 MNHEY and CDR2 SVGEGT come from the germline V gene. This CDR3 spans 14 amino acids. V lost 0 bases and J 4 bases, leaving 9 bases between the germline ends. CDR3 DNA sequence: TGTGCCAGCAGTTACTCTGCCAGGAGCTATGGCTACACCTTC. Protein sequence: CASSYSARSYGYTF.

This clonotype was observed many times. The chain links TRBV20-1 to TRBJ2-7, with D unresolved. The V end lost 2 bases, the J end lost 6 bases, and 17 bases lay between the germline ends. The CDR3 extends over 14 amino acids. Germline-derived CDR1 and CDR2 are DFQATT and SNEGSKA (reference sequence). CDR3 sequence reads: CSARSVALRGEQYF. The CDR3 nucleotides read TGCAGTGCTAGATCGGTGGCCCTAAGAGGCGAGCAGTACTTC.

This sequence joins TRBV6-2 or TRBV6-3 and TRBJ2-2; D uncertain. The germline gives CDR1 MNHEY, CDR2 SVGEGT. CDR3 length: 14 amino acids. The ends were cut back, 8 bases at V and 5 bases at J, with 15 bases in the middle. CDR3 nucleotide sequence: TGTGCCAGCGGGGTCGGTATAACGACCGGGGAGCTGTTTTTT. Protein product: CASGVGITTGELFF.

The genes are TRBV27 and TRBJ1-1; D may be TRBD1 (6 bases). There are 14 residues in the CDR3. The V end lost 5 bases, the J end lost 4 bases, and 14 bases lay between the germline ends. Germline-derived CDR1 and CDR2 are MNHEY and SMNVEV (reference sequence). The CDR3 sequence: CASSSNRVGTEAFF. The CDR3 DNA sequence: TGTGCCAGCAGTAGCAACAGGGTTGGCACTGAAGCTTTCTTT.

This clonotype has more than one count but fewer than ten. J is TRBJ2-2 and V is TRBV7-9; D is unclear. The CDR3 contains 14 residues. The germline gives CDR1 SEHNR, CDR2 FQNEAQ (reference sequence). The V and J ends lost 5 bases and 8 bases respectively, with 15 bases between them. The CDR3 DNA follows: TGTGCCAGCAGCCCACAAATTATCAGGGGGGAGCTGTTTTTT. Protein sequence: CASSPQIIRGELFF.

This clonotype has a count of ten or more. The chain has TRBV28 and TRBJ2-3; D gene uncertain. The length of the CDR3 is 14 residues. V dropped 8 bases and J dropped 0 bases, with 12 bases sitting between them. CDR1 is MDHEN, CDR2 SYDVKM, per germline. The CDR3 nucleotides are TGTGCCAGCTTGACACACCAGAGCACAGATACGCAGTATTTT. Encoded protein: CASLTHQSTDTQYF. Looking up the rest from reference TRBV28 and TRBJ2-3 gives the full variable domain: DVKVTQSSRYLVKRTGEKVFLECVQDMDHENMFWYRQDPGLGLRLIYFSYDVKMKEKGDIPEGYSVSREKKERFSLILESASTNQTSMYLCASLTHQSTDTQYFGPGTRLTVL.

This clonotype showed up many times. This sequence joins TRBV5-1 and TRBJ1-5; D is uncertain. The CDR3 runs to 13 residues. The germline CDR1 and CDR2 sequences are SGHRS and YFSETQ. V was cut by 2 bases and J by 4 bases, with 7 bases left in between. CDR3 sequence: CASSLWLNQPQHF. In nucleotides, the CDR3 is TGCGCCAGCAGCTTATGGCTTAATCAGCCCCAGCATTTT.

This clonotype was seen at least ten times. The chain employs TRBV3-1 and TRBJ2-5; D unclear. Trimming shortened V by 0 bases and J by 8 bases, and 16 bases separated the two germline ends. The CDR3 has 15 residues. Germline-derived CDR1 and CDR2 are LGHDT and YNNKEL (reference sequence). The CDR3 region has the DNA TGTGCCAGCAGCCAAGATCGTGTAGGATTGGTCACCCAGTACTTC. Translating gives CASSQDRVGLVTQYF.

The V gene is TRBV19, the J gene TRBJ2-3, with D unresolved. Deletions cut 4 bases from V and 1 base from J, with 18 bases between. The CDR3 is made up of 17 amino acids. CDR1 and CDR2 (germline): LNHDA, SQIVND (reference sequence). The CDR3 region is CASSTLGRSSGTDTQYF. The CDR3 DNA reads TGTGCCAGTAGTACTCTTGGCAGATCTTCAGGCACAGATACGCAGTATTTT.

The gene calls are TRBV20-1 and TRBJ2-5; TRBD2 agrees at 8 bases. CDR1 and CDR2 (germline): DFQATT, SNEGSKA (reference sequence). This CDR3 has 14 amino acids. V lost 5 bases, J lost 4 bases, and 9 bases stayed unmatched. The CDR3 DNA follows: TGCAGTGCTGACCTGGGCGGGGGGCCAGAGACCCAGTACTTC. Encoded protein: CSADLGGGPETQYF.

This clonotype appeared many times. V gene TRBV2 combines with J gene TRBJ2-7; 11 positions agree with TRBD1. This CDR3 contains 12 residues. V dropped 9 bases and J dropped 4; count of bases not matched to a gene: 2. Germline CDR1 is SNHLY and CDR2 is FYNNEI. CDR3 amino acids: CARGDRGYEQYF. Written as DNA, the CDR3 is TGTGCCAGGGGGGACAGGGGGTACGAGCAGTACTTC.

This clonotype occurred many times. The chain's CDR3 is CASSLTGGSADTQYF. In DNA form, the CDR3 reads TGTGCCAGCAGTTTAACAGGGGGCTCCGCAGATACGCAGTATTTT. The chain links TRBV12-3 or TRBV12-4 to TRBJ2-3; the match to TRBD1 covers 9 bases. After removal of 2 bases from V and 4 bases from J, the junction contained 4 bases not matched to a gene. This CDR3 contains 15 residues.